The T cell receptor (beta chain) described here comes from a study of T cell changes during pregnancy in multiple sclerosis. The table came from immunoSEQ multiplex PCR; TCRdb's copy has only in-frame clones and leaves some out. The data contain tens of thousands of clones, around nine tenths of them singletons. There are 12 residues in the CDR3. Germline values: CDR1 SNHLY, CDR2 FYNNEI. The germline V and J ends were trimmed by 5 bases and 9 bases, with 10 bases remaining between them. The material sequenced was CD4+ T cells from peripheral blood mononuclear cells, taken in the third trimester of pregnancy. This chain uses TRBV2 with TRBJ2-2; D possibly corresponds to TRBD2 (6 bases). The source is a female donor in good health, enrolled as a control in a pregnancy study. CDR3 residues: CASSRRDWELFF. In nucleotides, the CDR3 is TGTGCCAGCAGTAGACGGGACTGGGAGCTGTTTTTT.